This TCR beta chain emerged from a study of T cells in Graves' hyperthyroidism and ophthalmopathy. This clonotype was seen many times. V shed 1 base and J shed 4 bases, with 10 bases lying between them. This CDR3 spans 14 amino acids. RNA transcripts served as the template for amplifying TCR beta CDR3 regions. HTBI primers were the set used in a first-round RT-PCR of the TCR CDR3. TCRdb fed the multiplex PCR reads into MiXCR, producing one record per CDR3 protein. The sample yields 350,000 to 400,000 distinct CDR3 sequences, 19% seen once. Researchers defined stable Graves' hyperthyroidism as no ophthalmopathy progression within 18 months.

Sequencing used blood. The chain carries TRBV12-3 or TRBV12-4 and TRBJ1-2, with a possible D match to TRBD1 (5 bases). The receptor was isolated from a woman aged 18-30 years with Graves' hyperthyroidism. CDR3 residues: CASSLVGPFYGYTF. DNA for the CDR3: TGTGCCAGCAGTTTAGTGGGACCGTTCTATGGCTACACCTTC.